The clone carrying this T cell receptor beta chain was seen many times. Its target is unknown. The CDR3 consists of 18 residues. From germline, CDR1 is KGHSH and CDR2 LQKENI. V was pared by 6 bases and J by 0 bases, with 12 bases of the junction left unmatched. Time point: patch test 3, about 24 weeks after DPC sensitization. Treatment specified: therapeutic diphenylcyclopropenone sensitization with weekly scalp DPC. MiXCR, run by TCRdb on the RACE reads, gives a single entry per CDR3 protein. The table has approximately 72,000 distinct CDR3 sequences, 11% seen once. The data derive from a study of human T cells and chemical hapten exposure. Study as a whole: Each patient's scalp received weekly diphenylcyclopropenone throughout the approximately 22-week study. Study-level results: Alopecia in the donors means their immune response may deviate from healthy people's.

Material: whole blood, obtained in connection with sensitization to the hapten diphenylcyclopropenone (DPC). This chain uses TRBV18 with TRBJ1-5; 9 nucleotides align to TRBD1. This receptor was identified in a woman between 50 and 59 years old with alopecia areata. Some clones in this sample may be carry-over from other donors' samples. The CDR3 region is CASSRSGTGFYSNQPQHF. CDR3 bases: TGTGCCAGCTCCCGGTCCGGGACAGGGTTTTATAGCAATCAGCCCCAGCATTTT.